The entry that follows covers one T cell receptor (beta chain) sequence. As yet, its antigen is unknown. This sample stems from a study of beta chain features in type 1 diabetes. General observations from the study: Significant though moderate, a shortening of TCRB CDR3s appeared in all four CD4+ subsets of Type 1 diabetes patients. Reads derived from cDNA could over-represent cells showing high TCR expression.

The isolated RNA, all of it, was reverse transcribed, so expressed TCRB transcripts were what got sequenced. Naive, central memory and regulatory T cell samples produced a mean of roughly 3.8 million reads. This table comes from immunoSEQ multiplex PCR, and its TCRdb copy is limited to in-frame clones, with some not included. The data show about 360,000 clones, around 13% seen once. The CDR3 has 11 residues. V lost 8 bases and J lost 5, with 10 bases in between. Germline V lookup: CDR1 WSHSY, CDR2 SAAADI. The clonotype was recovered from a woman aged 18-29 years with type 1 diabetes. Sequenced input: naive CD4+ T cells from blood. The chain links TRBV10-2 to TRBJ2-7; D not certain. The CDR3 protein is CASRVWDEQYF. The CDR3 DNA reads TGCGCCAGCCGGGTCTGGGACGAGCAGTACTTC.